The rows below give T cell receptor beta chains drawn from one sample of a study of blood T cell repertoires in COVID-19. Sequencing was performed with immunoSEQ multiplex PCR; in TCRdb, only in-frame clones are kept and a portion is missing. The data hold about 170,000 clones, with 79% observed a single time. Sequencing was carried out using PBMCs or T cells enriched from blood (not recorded which). The receptors shown here come from a woman in her seventies in a cohort exposed to, infected with or recovered from COVID-19 (not recorded which). The CDR3 runs from the conserved cysteine through the conserved F or W. The order of the fields is clone size, D gene, V gene, J gene, CDR3 protein, CDR3 DNA. The D gene is left open where the match is weak. For some rows the clone size is stated as once, few or many, or as a class when expanded; others skip it.

clone_size: NA
d_call: TRBD1
v_call: TRBV7-9
j_call: TRBJ2-1
cdr3_aa: CASSPGQGVYEQFF
cdr3_nt: TGTGCCAGCAGCCCCGGGCAGGGGGTCTATGAGCAGTTCTTC

clone_size: NA
d_call: TRBD1
v_call: TRBV2
j_call: TRBJ2-1
cdr3_aa: CASARQGAYNEQFF
cdr3_nt: TGTGCCAGTGCCCGACAGGGGGCCTACAATGAGCAGTTCTTC

clone_size: few
d_call: NA
v_call: TRBV28
j_call: TRBJ2-7
cdr3_aa: CASSPPDTHEQYF
cdr3_nt: TGTGCCAGCAGTCCACCGGACACTCACGAGCAGTACTTC

clone_size: NA
d_call: NA
v_call: TRBV3-1/TRBV3-2
j_call: TRBJ2-3
cdr3_aa: CASSQDVGRARTDTQYF
cdr3_nt: TGTGCCAGCAGCCAAGATGTAGGGCGGGCCCGCACCGATACGCAGTATTTT

clone_size: NA
d_call: NA
v_call: TRBV11-2
j_call: TRBJ2-4
cdr3_aa: CASRSGFQNIQYF
cdr3_nt: TGTGCCAGCAGGTCAGGTTTCCAAAACATTCAGTACTTC

clone_size: NA
d_call: NA
v_call: TRBV5-4
j_call: TRBJ1-1
cdr3_aa: CASSLVTRGTEAFF
cdr3_nt: TGTGCCAGCAGCTTGGTTACGAGAGGCACTGAAGCTTTCTTT

clone_size: few
d_call: NA
v_call: TRBV28
j_call: TRBJ1-2
cdr3_aa: CASSRPGQGDYGYTF
cdr3_nt: TGTGCCAGCAGTCGCCCGGGACAAGGAGATTATGGCTACACCTTC

clone_size: NA
d_call: TRBD1
v_call: TRBV10-3
j_call: TRBJ1-6
cdr3_aa: CAISDQQGANSPLHF
cdr3_nt: TGTGCCATCAGTGATCAACAGGGGGCGAATTCACCCCTCCACTTT

clone_size: NA
d_call: TRBD1
v_call: TRBV28
j_call: TRBJ1-5
cdr3_aa: CASSASFSTGTAPGPQHF
cdr3_nt: TGTGCCAGCAGTGCCTCATTCTCAACCGGGACAGCTCCAGGGCCCCAGCATTTT

clone_size: NA
d_call: TRBD1
v_call: TRBV7-3
j_call: TRBJ2-1
cdr3_aa: CASSLGAGTEYNEQFF
cdr3_nt: TGTGCCAGCAGCTTAGGAGCCGGGACAGAATACAATGAGCAGTTCTTC

clone_size: NA
d_call: TRBD1
v_call: TRBV4-1
j_call: TRBJ1-2
cdr3_aa: CASSQADRDHGYTF
cdr3_nt: TGCGCCAGCAGCCAAGCCGACAGGGATCATGGCTACACCTTC

clone_size: NA
d_call: TRBD2
v_call: TRBV4-2
j_call: TRBJ2-7
cdr3_aa: CASSQEVPIGGSHYEQYF
cdr3_nt: TGTGCCAGCAGCCAAGAGGTTCCCATAGGCGGGAGCCACTACGAGCAGTACTTC

clone_size: NA
d_call: TRBD1
v_call: TRBV5-6
j_call: TRBJ2-1
cdr3_aa: CASSYVDRGLNEQFF
cdr3_nt: TGTGCCAGCAGCTACGTGGACAGGGGTTTGAATGAGCAGTTCTTC

clone_size: NA
d_call: TRBD2
v_call: TRBV14
j_call: TRBJ2-1
cdr3_aa: CASSQDPGLEFNEQFF
cdr3_nt: TGTGCCAGCAGCCAAGATCCGGGACTAGAGTTCAATGAGCAGTTCTTC

clone_size: NA
d_call: TRBD1
v_call: TRBV19
j_call: TRBJ1-3
cdr3_aa: CASSPGTGAGNTIYF
cdr3_nt: TGTGCCAGTAGTCCTGGGACAGGAGCTGGAAACACCATATATTTT

clone_size: NA
d_call: TRBD2
v_call: TRBV2
j_call: TRBJ2-1
cdr3_aa: CASWGGSINEQFF
cdr3_nt: TGTGCCAGCTGGGGCGGGAGTATAAATGAGCAGTTCTTC

clone_size: NA
d_call: NA
v_call: TRBV5-4
j_call: TRBJ2-1
cdr3_aa: CASSLGLHNEQFF
cdr3_nt: TGTGCCAGCAGCTTGGGGCTTCACAATGAGCAGTTCTTC

clone_size: NA
d_call: NA
v_call: TRBV28
j_call: TRBJ1-3
cdr3_aa: CASSLRPETRNTIYF
cdr3_nt: TGTGCCAGCAGTTTGCGCCCAGAAACTAGAAACACCATATATTTT

clone_size: NA
d_call: NA
v_call: TRBV5-1
j_call: TRBJ2-5
cdr3_aa: CASSLTGARYETQYF
cdr3_nt: TGCGCCAGCAGCTTGACGGGTGCGCGGTATGAGACCCAGTACTTC

clone_size: NA
d_call: TRBD2
v_call: TRBV30
j_call: TRBJ2-6
cdr3_aa: CAWSGGGSGANVLTF
cdr3_nt: TGTGCCTGGAGTGGGGGGGGTTCAGGGGCCAACGTCCTGACTTTC

clone_size: NA
d_call: TRBD2
v_call: TRBV6-1
j_call: TRBJ2-1
cdr3_aa: CASSENLEAGTYNEQFF
cdr3_nt: TGTGCCAGCAGTGAAAATCTCGAAGCGGGAACCTACAATGAGCAGTTCTTC

clone_size: NA
d_call: NA
v_call: TRBV2
j_call: TRBJ2-3
cdr3_aa: CASSETNGGTQYF
cdr3_nt: TGTGCCAGCAGTGAAACAAATGGTGGTACGCAGTATTTT

clone_size: NA
d_call: NA
v_call: TRBV18
j_call: TRBJ2-5
cdr3_aa: CASSLRDTQETQYF
cdr3_nt: TGTGCCAGCTCACTCCGGGACACCCAAGAGACCCAGTACTTC

clone_size: NA
d_call: NA
v_call: TRBV11-2
j_call: TRBJ2-7
cdr3_aa: CASSPPGQAYEQYF
cdr3_nt: TGTGCCAGCAGCCCCCCGGGACAAGCCTACGAGCAGTACTTC

clone_size: NA
d_call: NA
v_call: TRBV18
j_call: TRBJ1-5
cdr3_aa: CASSTGNQPQHF
cdr3_nt: TGTGCCAGCTCAACAGGCAATCAGCCCCAGCATTTT

clone_size: NA
d_call: TRBD2
v_call: TRBV18
j_call: TRBJ2-1
cdr3_aa: CASSPQTFAGLYYEQFF
cdr3_nt: TGTGCCAGCTCACCGCAAACTTTCGCGGGACTATACTATGAGCAGTTCTTC

clone_size: NA
d_call: TRBD1
v_call: TRBV28
j_call: TRBJ1-4
cdr3_aa: CASKKTGGGEKLFF
cdr3_nt: TGTGCCAGCAAAAAGACAGGGGGCGGTGAAAAACTGTTTTTT

clone_size: NA
d_call: NA
v_call: TRBV7-2
j_call: TRBJ1-6
cdr3_aa: CASSSHEEMGQSPLHF
cdr3_nt: TGTGCCAGCAGCTCTCATGAGGAAATGGGGCAGTCACCCCTCCACTTT

clone_size: NA
d_call: TRBD1
v_call: TRBV7-9
j_call: TRBJ1-5
cdr3_aa: CASSSTGDQPQHF
cdr3_nt: TGTGCCAGCAGCTCGACAGGGGATCAGCCCCAGCATTTT

clone_size: NA
d_call: TRBD1
v_call: TRBV7-9
j_call: TRBJ2-3
cdr3_aa: CAGRAGTGGSDTQYF
cdr3_nt: TGTGCCGGTCGCGCTGGGACAGGGGGGTCAGATACGCAGTATTTT

clone_size: NA
d_call: NA
v_call: TRBV30
j_call: TRBJ2-2
cdr3_aa: CAWKGTGELFF
cdr3_nt: TGTGCCTGGAAGGGGACCGGGGAGCTGTTTTTT

clone_size: NA
d_call: NA
v_call: TRBV28
j_call: TRBJ1-2
cdr3_aa: CASSSFRDWDDITNYGYTF
cdr3_nt: TGTGCCAGCAGTAGTTTTAGGGACTGGGATGATATTACTAACTATGGCTACACCTTC

clone_size: NA
d_call: NA
v_call: TRBV6-2/TRBV6-3
j_call: TRBJ2-7
cdr3_aa: CASSYSWGQRRQYF
cdr3_nt: TGTGCCAGCAGTTACTCTTGGGGGCAGCGGAGGCAGTACTTC

clone_size: NA
d_call: NA
v_call: TRBV18
j_call: TRBJ1-2
cdr3_aa: CASSPGTAGGAYGYTF
cdr3_nt: TGTGCCAGCTCACCAGGAACGGCAGGCGGGGCCTATGGCTACACCTTC

clone_size: few
d_call: TRBD2
v_call: TRBV5-4
j_call: TRBJ2-3
cdr3_aa: CASSLRLADDTQYF
cdr3_nt: TGTGCCAGCAGCTTGAGACTAGCTGATGATACGCAGTATTTT

clone_size: NA
d_call: NA
v_call: TRBV29-1
j_call: TRBJ2-1
cdr3_aa: CSVGMAEQFF
cdr3_nt: TGCAGCGTTGGAATGGCAGAACAGTTCTTC

clone_size: NA
d_call: NA
v_call: TRBV5-6
j_call: TRBJ1-1
cdr3_aa: CASSSTALNTEAFF
cdr3_nt: TGTGCCAGCAGCTCGACAGCCTTGAACACTGAAGCTTTCTTT

clone_size: NA
d_call: NA
v_call: TRBV5-1
j_call: TRBJ2-1
cdr3_aa: CASSLAASSYNEQFF
cdr3_nt: TGCGCCAGCAGCTTGGCGGCTAGCTCCTACAATGAGCAGTTCTTC

clone_size: NA
d_call: TRBD1
v_call: TRBV2
j_call: TRBJ2-7
cdr3_aa: CASRMGTGGVEAPYEQYF
cdr3_nt: TGTGCCAGCAGGATGGGAACAGGGGGCGTTGAAGCCCCCTACGAGCAGTACTTC

clone_size: NA
d_call: NA
v_call: TRBV5-1
j_call: TRBJ2-1
cdr3_aa: CASRSMGLGNNEQFF
cdr3_nt: TGCGCCAGCAGAAGTATGGGGCTGGGGAACAATGAGCAGTTCTTC

clone_size: NA
d_call: NA
v_call: TRBV2
j_call: TRBJ1-5
cdr3_aa: CASSEAPIMMGGQPQHF
cdr3_nt: TGTGCCAGCAGTGAAGCTCCCATCATGATGGGGGGGCAGCCCCAGCATTTT

clone_size: NA
d_call: TRBD1
v_call: TRBV27
j_call: TRBJ2-7
cdr3_aa: CASSLSSGTGVPYEQYF
cdr3_nt: TGTGCCAGCAGTTTATCGAGCGGGACAGGGGTTCCCTACGAGCAGTACTTC

clone_size: NA
d_call: NA
v_call: TRBV12-3/TRBV12-4
j_call: TRBJ1-1
cdr3_aa: CASSLEGDTEAFF
cdr3_nt: TGTGCCAGCAGCCTCGAAGGGGACACTGAAGCTTTCTTT